This is a list of T cell receptor beta chains from one sample in a study of T-cell memory formation after mild COVID-19. One entry per CDR3 protein results from TCRdb running MiXCR on the 5' RACE reads. The repertoire holds about 540,000 distinct CDR3 sequences, with roughly 20% as singletons. The sample consisted of PBMCs or a T cell subset sorted from them (not recorded which). The source of these receptors is an adult woman who had mild COVID-19 (a few samples of this study predate the infection). Cell type and time point are not known. Each CDR3 is given with its conserved first and last residue. A D gene is named only where the DNA matches it firmly. The size of a clone is reported for some rows only, either as once, few or many, or as a class for expanded clones.

-	TRBV27	-	TRBJ2-7	TGTGCCAGCAGTCGCCTCGGCGTTAGCTCCTACGAGCAGTACTTC	CASSRLGVSSYEQYF
-	TRBV7-8	TRBD1	TRBJ1-2	TGTGCCAGCAGCTTTGGCAGGGGGCAAGGCTACACCTTC	CASSFGRGQGYTF
-	TRBV3-1	TRBD1	TRBJ1-1	TGTGCCAGCAGCTCGACAGGGTATAACACTGAAGCTTTCTTT	CASSSTGYNTEAFF
-	TRBV7-9	-	TRBJ1-2	TGTGCCAGCAGCCCCGGGGAGTATGGCTACACCTTC	CASSPGEYGYTF
-	TRBV5-5	-	TRBJ1-2	TGTGCCAGCAGCCTACCCCAGAATTATGGCTACACCTTC	CASSLPQNYGYTF
many	TRBV24-1	-	TRBJ2-5	TGTGCCACCAGTGATTTGGAGACCCAGTACTTC	CATSDLETQYF
few	TRBV10-3	-	TRBJ2-3	TGTGCCATCAGTCGCGGTACTAGCACAGATACGCAGTATTTT	CAISRGTSTDTQYF
many	TRBV27	TRBD2	TRBJ2-2	TGTGCCAGCAGTTTCGGCGGGGGGTACACCGGGGAGCTGTTTTTT	CASSFGGGYTGELFF
few	TRBV21-1	-	TRBJ2-3	TGTGCCAGCAGCAAACCACGTTGGGAGGGTCACACAGATACGCAGTATTTT	CASSKPRWEGHTDTQYF
few	TRBV12-3/TRBV12-4	-	TRBJ1-2	TGTGCCAGCAGTTTCGACAGGATCTATGGCTACACCTTC	CASSFDRIYGYTF
-	TRBV29-1	-	TRBJ1-3	TGCAGCGTTGAAGGGTTAGGAAACACCATATATTTT	CSVEGLGNTIYF
few	TRBV27	-	TRBJ2-7	TGTGCCAGCAGTTTCCGTGGGGGACCCTACGAGCAGTACTTC	CASSFRGGPYEQYF
few	TRBV1	-	TRBJ2-2	TGCACCAGCAGCCAAGATTTAACGGGCGGGGAGCTGTTTTTT	CTSSQDLTGGELFF
-	TRBV7-9	-	TRBJ2-5	TGTGCCAGCAGCTTAGGGACACTCATCCAAGAGACCCAGTACTTC	CASSLGTLIQETQYF
few	TRBV6-2/TRBV6-3	-	TRBJ2-2	TGTGCCAGCAGAGGCATCTTATCCATCGGGGAGCTGTTTTTT	CASRGILSIGELFF
-	TRBV5-1	TRBD1	TRBJ1-2	TGCGCCAGCAGCCTCCAGGGACAGGGGGACTCCTATGGCTACACCTTC	CASSLQGQGDSYGYTF
few	TRBV12-3/TRBV12-4	-	TRBJ2-3	TGTGCCAGCAGTTCAGTGATTGCGCAGTATTTT	CASSSVIAQYF
few	TRBV6-2/TRBV6-3	-	TRBJ2-7	TGTGCCAGCAGCTCCCCGTCGTGGGGCGGCTTGTACGAGCAGTACTTC	CASSSPSWGGLYEQYF
-	TRBV5-1	-	TRBJ1-5	TGCGCCAGCCCGCAGAGAGACCTGTCGGTCCGGAATCAGCCCCAGCATTTT	CASPQRDLSVRNQPQHF
-	TRBV7-9	TRBD2	TRBJ2-3	TGTGCCAGCAGCGGGTATGGACTAGCGGGAGTGTATTTT	CASSGYGLAGVYF
few	TRBV5-6	TRBD2	TRBJ2-5	TGTGCCAGCAGCCCACCGGGACTAGCGGCCGAAACCCAGTACTTC	CASSPPGLAAETQYF
-	TRBV6-5	-	TRBJ2-2	TGTGCCAGCAGTTACGAAGGAAGGCCCGCCGGGGAGCTGTTTTTT	CASSYEGRPAGELFF
-	TRBV2	TRBD2	TRBJ2-5	TGTGCCAGCAGTGAATCTGTTACTAGCGGACAAGAGACCCAGTACTTC	CASSESVTSGQETQYF
-	TRBV12-3/TRBV12-4	-	TRBJ2-1	TGTGCCAGCAGTTTAAAGGGGGGGCGCATCTACAATGAGCAGTTCTTC	CASSLKGGRIYNEQFF
-	TRBV21-1	-	TRBJ1-4	TGTGCCAGGCTGAAGGGAGTGGTTGAAAAACTGTTTTTT	CARLKGVVEKLFF
-	TRBV12-5	-	TRBJ1-5	TGTGCTGGAGGTCGGGATAGCAATCAGCCCCAGCATTTT	CAGGRDSNQPQHF
few	TRBV30	-	TRBJ2-7	TGTGCCTGGAGTGTAATAGCAGGAGGCTCCTACGAGCAGTACTTC	CAWSVIAGGSYEQYF
-	TRBV6-4	-	TRBJ2-1	TGTGCCAGCAGTGACTCAGACGGGTACAATGAGCAGTTCTTC	CASSDSDGYNEQFF
few	TRBV5-1	-	TRBJ2-5	TGCGCCAGCAGCTTTGGGAACAGGGTGGAGACCCAGTACTTC	CASSFGNRVETQYF
-	TRBV30	-	TRBJ2-7	TGTGCCTGGAGTCCGGATTCAAGCTCCTACGAGCAGTACTTC	CAWSPDSSSYEQYF
-	TRBV6-5	-	TRBJ1-1	TGTGCCATTCAGGGAGGGAACACTGAAGCTTTCTTT	CAIQGGNTEAFF
many	TRBV10-3	-	TRBJ2-7	TGTGCCATCAGTGAGTCGGTTGGGGCGAGCTCCTACGAGCAGTACTTC	CAISESVGASSYEQYF
few	TRBV5-1	-	TRBJ2-5	TGCGCCAGCAGCTTGCCCTTGACAGTAGAGGAGACCCAGTACTTC	CASSLPLTVEETQYF
-	TRBV28	-	TRBJ2-3	TGTGCCAGCAGTTTTTGGCGGGTGATAACAGATACGCAGTATTTT	CASSFWRVITDTQYF
many	TRBV7-2	-	TRBJ1-1	TGTGCCAGCAGCTTAGAAGTGGTTGGGATCGCTGAAGCTTTCTTT	CASSLEVVGIAEAFF
few	TRBV23-1	-	TRBJ1-6	TGCGCCCCCCAGGGGCAGCAAAGGGAGAATTCACCCCTCCACTTT	CAPQGQQRENSPLHF
-	TRBV3-1	-	TRBJ1-6	TGTGCCAGCACTAGACAGGTTTCCAATTCACCCCTCCACTTT	CASTRQVSNSPLHF
-	TRBV15	TRBD2	TRBJ2-3	TGTGCCACCAGCGGCCCGGGGACTAGTACAGATACGCAGTATTTT	CATSGPGTSTDTQYF
few	TRBV5-1	-	TRBJ2-3	TGCGCCAGCAGCTTCATAGGGTTTAGCACAGATACGCAGTATTTT	CASSFIGFSTDTQYF
-	TRBV11-1	-	TRBJ2-1	TGTGCCAGCAGCTTAAGTGGGGACTCCTCGGTCGAGCAGTTCTTC	CASSLSGDSSVEQFF
few	TRBV30	-	TRBJ1-2	TGTGCCTGGAGAATCGGGAACTATGGCTACACCTTC	CAWRIGNYGYTF
-	TRBV29-1	-	TRBJ2-5	TGCAGCGTTGAAGGAGACGAGGAGACCCAGTACTTC	CSVEGDEETQYF
few	TRBV4-1	-	TRBJ1-4	TGCGCCAGCAGCCAAAAGCCAGTAAATGAAAAACTGTTTTTT	CASSQKPVNEKLFF
-	TRBV4-2	-	TRBJ2-1	TGTGCCAGCAGCCAAGGGGTACGCTTACGGGACTCCTACAATGAGCAGTTCTTC	CASSQGVRLRDSYNEQFF
few	TRBV2	-	TRBJ2-3	TGTGCCAGCAGACCCTTTACTTGGGGCACAGATACGCAGTATTTT	CASRPFTWGTDTQYF
few	TRBV11-3	-	TRBJ1-6	TGTGCCAGCAGCTCCCCAGGGACGCTCGGTAGTTCGGCCCTCCACTTT	CASSSPGTLGSSALHF
-	TRBV2	TRBD1	TRBJ2-1	TGTGCCAGCAGTGAATGGGACAGGGTACCCGATGAGCAGTTCTTC	CASSEWDRVPDEQFF
-	TRBV5-1	TRBD1	TRBJ1-1	TGCGCCAGCAGCTCACGGGGGGACAGTGAAGCTTTCTTT	CASSSRGDSEAFF
-	TRBV5-6	-	TRBJ2-2	TGTGCCAGCAGCTTGGCGCCGGGGGTCGCGAACACCGGGGAGCTGTTTTTT	CASSLAPGVANTGELFF
-	TRBV5-1	TRBD2	TRBJ2-1	TGCGCCAGCCGAGCGGGAGGAGGGGAGCAGTTCTTC	CASRAGGGEQFF
many	TRBV6-5	TRBD1	TRBJ1-2	TGTGCCAGCAGTTACTCCGGGACAGGGGCGACCTATGGCTACACCTTC	CASSYSGTGATYGYTF
few	TRBV3-1	TRBD2	TRBJ2-1	TGTGCCAGCAGCCAAGTGGCCCTAGCGGGAGGGTCCGAGCAGTTCTTC	CASSQVALAGGSEQFF